The text below deals with one TCR beta chain. No antigen is known for it. Combining a sample-barcoded 5' primer with a J-beta primer mix, a second PCR ran for 7 to 11 cycles. TCRdb reprocessed the 5' RACE reads via MiXCR and lists one record per CDR3 protein. Here the sample spans 1.5 million to 2 million distinct CDR3 sequences, about two fifths being singletons. CDR1 and CDR2 (germline): SGHRS, YFSETQ. The CDR3 length is 14 residues. Between the trimmed V and J ends, which lost 0 bases and 5 bases, there was a span of 11 bases. The data originate from a study of blood T cells in healthy people across ages. Study findings and constraints: Age brought a roughly linear fall in TCR beta diversity measured per million T cells. PBMCs that were unsorted prevented a conclusive naive versus antigen-experienced comparison. Naive CD4+ cell counts and diversity both ran higher in long-lived than in aged donors.

The sample was blood. The source of this sequence is a human donor in good health. The chain has TRBV5-1 and TRBJ1-1; D gene ambiguous. This CDR3 reads CASSLAISGTEAFF. CDR3 nucleotides: TGCGCCAGCAGCTTGGCAATCTCGGGGACTGAAGCTTTCTTT.